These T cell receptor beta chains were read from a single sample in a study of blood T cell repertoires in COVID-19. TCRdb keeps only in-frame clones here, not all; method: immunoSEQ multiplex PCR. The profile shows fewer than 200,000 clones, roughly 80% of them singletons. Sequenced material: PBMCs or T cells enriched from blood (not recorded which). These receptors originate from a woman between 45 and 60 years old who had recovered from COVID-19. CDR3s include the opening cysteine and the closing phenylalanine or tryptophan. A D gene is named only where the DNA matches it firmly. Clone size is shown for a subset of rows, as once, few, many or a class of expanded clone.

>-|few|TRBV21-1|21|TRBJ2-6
CASSKDLRASYRGSGANVLTF
TGTGCCAGCAGCAAAGATCTGCGGGCCTCTTATAGGGGGTCTGGGGCCAACGTCCTGACTTTC
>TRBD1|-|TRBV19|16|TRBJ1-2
CASRWGQGQRGSGYTF
TGTGCCAGTAGGTGGGGACAGGGGCAACGGGGATCTGGCTACACCTTC
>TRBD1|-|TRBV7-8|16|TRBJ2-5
CASRRRSQGAGETQYF
TGTGCCAGCAGACGACGATCCCAGGGGGCGGGGGAGACCCAGTACTTC
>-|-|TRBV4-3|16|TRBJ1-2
CASSQDYGQTSYGYTF
TGCGCCAGCAGCCAAGATTATGGGCAGACCTCCTATGGCTACACCTTC
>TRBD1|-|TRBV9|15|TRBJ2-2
CASSETGVYTGELFF
TGTGCCAGCAGCGAGACAGGGGTGTACACCGGGGAGCTGTTTTTT
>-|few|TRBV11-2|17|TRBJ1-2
CASSLDLQSGARYGYTF
TGTGCCAGCAGCTTAGATCTTCAGTCTGGGGCGCGCTATGGCTACACCTTC
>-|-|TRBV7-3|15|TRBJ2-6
CASSQGGSGANVLTF
TGTGCCAGCAGCCAAGGGGGCTCTGGGGCCAACGTCCTGACTTTC
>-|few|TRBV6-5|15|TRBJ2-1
CASSLMGHSYNEQFF
TGTGCCAGCAGCCTAATGGGACACTCCTACAATGAGCAGTTCTTC
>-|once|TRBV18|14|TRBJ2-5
CASSPPVVQETQYF
TGTGCCAGCTCACCACCGGTAGTCCAAGAGACCCAGTACTTC
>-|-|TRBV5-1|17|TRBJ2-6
CASSLEGHPSGANVLTF
TGCGCCAGCAGCTTGGAGGGACACCCCTCTGGGGCCAACGTCCTGACTTTC
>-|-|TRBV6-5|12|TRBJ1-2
CASSPGLYGYTF
TGTGCCAGCAGCCCAGGGCTCTATGGCTACACCTTC
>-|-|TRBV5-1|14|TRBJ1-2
CASSLEQRGSRYTF
TGCGCCAGCAGCTTGGAGCAAAGGGGTTCGCGCTACACCTTC
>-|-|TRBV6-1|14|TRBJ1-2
CASRPGGALYGYTF
TGTGCCAGCAGGCCTGGAGGAGCTCTCTATGGCTACACCTTC
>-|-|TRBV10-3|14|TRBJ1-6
CAIRPGVGNSPLHF
TGTGCCATCAGGCCAGGGGTCGGTAATTCACCCCTCCACTTT
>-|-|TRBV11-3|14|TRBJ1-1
CASSLRGSNTEAFF
TGTGCCAGCAGTTTACGAGGGAGTAACACTGAAGCTTTCTTT
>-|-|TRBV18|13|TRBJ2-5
CASSPGLQETQYF
TGTGCCAGCTCACCGGGCCTACAAGAGACCCAGTACTTC
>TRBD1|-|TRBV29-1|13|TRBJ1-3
CSVEGQGENTIYF
TGCAGCGTTGAGGGACAGGGGGAAAACACCATATATTTT
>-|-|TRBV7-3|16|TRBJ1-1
CASSPQMASGGTEAFF
TGTGCCAGCAGCCCACAGATGGCCAGCGGAGGGACTGAAGCTTTCTTT
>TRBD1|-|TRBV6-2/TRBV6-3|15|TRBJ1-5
CASSVQGTGFQPQHF
TGTGCCAGCAGTGTACAGGGGACGGGGTTTCAGCCCCAGCATTTT
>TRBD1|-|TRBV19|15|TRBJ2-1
CASSIWHRGLDEQFF
TGTGCCAGTAGTATTTGGCACAGGGGTTTGGATGAGCAGTTCTTC
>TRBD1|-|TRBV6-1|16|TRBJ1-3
CASSAPDRGSGNTIYF
TGTGCCAGCAGTGCCCCGGACAGGGGCTCTGGAAACACCATATATTTT
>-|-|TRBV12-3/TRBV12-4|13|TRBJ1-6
CASSTQEGSPLHF
TGTGCCAGCAGTACCCAGGAGGGGTCACCCCTCCACTTT
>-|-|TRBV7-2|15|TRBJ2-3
CASSLAVGSTDTQYF
TGTGCCAGCAGCTTAGCAGTCGGGAGCACAGATACGCAGTATTTT
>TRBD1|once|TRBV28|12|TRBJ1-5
CASSLGQGAQHF
TGTGCCAGCAGTCTCGGACAGGGTGCCCAGCATTTT
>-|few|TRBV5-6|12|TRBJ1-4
CASSTEPEKLFF
TGTGCCAGCAGTACCGAGCCGGAAAAACTGTTTTTT
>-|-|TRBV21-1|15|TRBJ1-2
CASSKRAAPGYGYTF
TGTGCCAGCAGCAAGAGGGCTGCCCCTGGGTATGGCTACACCTTC
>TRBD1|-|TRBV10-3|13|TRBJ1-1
CAISPTGDTEAFF
TGTGCCATCAGCCCGACAGGGGACACTGAAGCTTTCTTT
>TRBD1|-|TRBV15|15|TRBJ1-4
CATSRDRGGGEKLFF
TGTGCCACCAGCAGAGATCGAGGGGGCGGTGAAAAACTGTTTTTT
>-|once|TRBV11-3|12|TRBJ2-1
CASSGRGGEQFF
TGTGCCAGCAGCGGTAGAGGGGGTGAGCAGTTCTTC
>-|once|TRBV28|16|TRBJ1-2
CASSLYRQDYNYGYTF
TGTGCCAGCAGTCTCTATAGACAGGATTATAACTATGGCTACACCTTC
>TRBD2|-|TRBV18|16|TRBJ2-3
CASSPPGLAGGDTQYF
TGTGCCAGCTCCCCCCCGGGGCTAGCGGGGGGGGATACGCAGTATTTT
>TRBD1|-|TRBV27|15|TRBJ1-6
CASTESNRGNSPLHF
TGTGCCAGCACCGAATCGAACAGGGGGAATTCACCCCTCCACTTT
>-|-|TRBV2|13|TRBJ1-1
CASRAQGDTEAFF
TGTGCCAGCAGGGCACAGGGTGACACTGAAGCTTTCTTT
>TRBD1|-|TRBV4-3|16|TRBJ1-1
CASSHGFRDRGIEAFF
TGCGCCAGCAGCCATGGATTCCGGGACAGGGGCATTGAAGCTTTCTTT
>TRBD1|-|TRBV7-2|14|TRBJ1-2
CASSSTGVDYGYTF
TGTGCCAGCAGTTCGACAGGGGTTGACTATGGCTACACCTTC
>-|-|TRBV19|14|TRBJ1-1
CASSRPSWNTEAFF
TGTGCCAGTTCCCGTCCGAGCTGGAACACTGAAGCTTTCTTT
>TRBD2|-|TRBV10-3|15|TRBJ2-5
CAISDLGLGQETQYF
TGTGCCATCAGTGATCTAGGACTAGGCCAAGAGACCCAGTACTTC
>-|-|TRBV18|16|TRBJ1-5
CASSPPGVSSYQPQHF
TGTGCCAGCTCACCCCCGGGAGTCAGCTCTTATCAGCCCCAGCATTTT
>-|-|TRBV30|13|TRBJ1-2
CAWSSGLRYGYTF
TGTGCCTGGAGTTCAGGGTTGCGGTATGGCTACACCTTC
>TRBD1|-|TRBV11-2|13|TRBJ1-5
CASSLTGSAPQHF
TGTGCCAGCAGCTTGACAGGGTCTGCGCCCCAGCATTTT
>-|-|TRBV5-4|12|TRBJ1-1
CASSSQLGGAFF
TGTGCCAGCAGCTCCCAGCTAGGCGGAGCTTTCTTT
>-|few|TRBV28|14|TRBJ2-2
CASSFGLNTGELFF
TGTGCCAGCAGTTTCGGGTTGAACACCGGGGAGCTGTTTTTT
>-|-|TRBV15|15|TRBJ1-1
CATSRGKGWNTEAFF
TGTGCCACCAGCAGGGGTAAGGGGTGGAACACTGAAGCTTTCTTT
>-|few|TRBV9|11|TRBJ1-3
CASTDGGTIYF
TGTGCCAGCACGGACGGGGGCACCATATATTTT
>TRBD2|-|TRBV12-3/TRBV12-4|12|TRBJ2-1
CASSPGLAGKFF
TGTGCCAGCAGTCCGGGACTAGCGGGGAAGTTCTTC
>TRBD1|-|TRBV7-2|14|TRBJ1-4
CASSNRQGYEKLFF
TGTGCCAGCAGCAACCGACAGGGATATGAAAAACTGTTTTTT
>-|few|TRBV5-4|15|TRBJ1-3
CASSLDGRGGNTIYF
TGTGCCAGCAGCCTCGACGGCAGGGGTGGAAACACCATATATTTT